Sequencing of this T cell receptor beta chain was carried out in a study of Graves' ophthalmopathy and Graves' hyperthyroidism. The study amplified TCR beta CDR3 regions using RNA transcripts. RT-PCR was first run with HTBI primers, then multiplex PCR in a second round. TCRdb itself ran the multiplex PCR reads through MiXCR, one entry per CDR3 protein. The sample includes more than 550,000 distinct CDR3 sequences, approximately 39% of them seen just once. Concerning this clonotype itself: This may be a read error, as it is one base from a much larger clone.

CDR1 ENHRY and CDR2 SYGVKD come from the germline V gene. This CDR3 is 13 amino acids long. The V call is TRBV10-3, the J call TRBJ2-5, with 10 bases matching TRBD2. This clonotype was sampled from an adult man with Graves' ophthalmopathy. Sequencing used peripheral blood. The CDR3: CAISEEGLARSTF. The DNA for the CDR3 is TGTGCCATCAGTGAGGAGGGACTAGCGCGGTCGACTTTC.